What follows are 22 T cell receptor beta chains derived from one specimen sequenced in a study of OX40 agonist ivuxolimab in advanced cancers. Profiling relied on immunoSEQ multiplex PCR, and the TCRdb table lists in-frame clones only, not all of them. Of around 65,000 clones in the sample, about 92% are singletons; the top ten hold 0.62%. The sequenced sample was CD4+ or CD8+ T cells sorted from blood, obtained in a trial of the OX40 agonist ivuxolimab. These TCRs come from an adult with an advanced solid tumor such as melanoma, head and neck, liver or kidney cancer.

This clone was seen just once. This chain joins TRBV7-9 and TRBJ1-5, with D possibly being TRBD1 (5 bases). Germline loops: CDR1 SEHNR, CDR2 FQNEAQ (reference sequence). V shed 2 bases and J shed 2 bases, with 10 bases lying between them. This CDR3 has 15 residues. CDR3 residues: CASSLQGGRNQPQHF. For the CDR3, the DNA is TGTGCCAGCAGCTTACAGGGAGGACGCAATCAGCCCCAGCATTTT.

This clone was seen just once. V gene TRBV19 combines with J gene TRBJ2-1; weak D call: TRBD2 (5 bases). Germline V gives CDR1 LNHDA, CDR2 SQIVND (reference sequence). V was clipped by 5 bases and J by 2 bases, with 16 bases between them. This CDR3 is 16 amino acids long. CDR3 loop: CASSGLASGTYNEQFF. The DNA of the CDR3 is TGTGCCAGTAGTGGGTTGGCGAGCGGTACCTACAATGAGCAGTTCTTC.

The chain combines TRBV29-1 with TRBJ2-3; 10 bases agree with TRBD2. The CDR3 runs 16 residues. Germline CDR1 SQVTM, CDR2 ANQGSEA. After removal of 4 bases from V and 0 bases from J, the junction contained 7 bases not matched to a gene. CDR3 bases: TGCAGCGTTGCCGGGACTAGCGACTCTAGCACAGATACGCAGTATTTT. Its translation is CSVAGTSDSSTDTQYF.

The chain uses TRBV19 and TRBJ1-5; unclear D gene. The CDR3 consists of 13 residues. Per germline, CDR1 LNHDA and CDR2 SQIVND (reference sequence). V was pared by 8 bases and J by 6 bases, with 14 bases between. Here the CDR3 reads CASGGFGVQPQHF. DNA of the CDR3: TGTGCCAGTGGAGGCTTCGGGGTTCAGCCCCAGCATTTT.

J is TRBJ2-3 and V is TRBV6-1, with 7 bases lining up with TRBD2. V lost 1 base and J lost 1; bases outside the gene matches: 5. The length of the CDR3 is 16 residues. Germline-derived CDR1 and CDR2 are MNHNS and SASEGT. The CDR3 DNA sequence: TGTGCCAGCAGTGAAGGGGGAGGGTACGGCACAGATACGCAGTATTTT. It is translated as CASSEGGGYGTDTQYF.

This sequence joins TRBV6-5 and TRBJ2-2; TRBD1 agrees at 7 bases. CDR1 and CDR2 from the germline V gene are MNHEY and SVGAGI. CDR3 size: 15 residues. Trimming removed 0 bases from V and 7 bases from J; junction bases left unmatched: 5. The CDR3 coding sequence is TGTGCCAGCAGTTACTCGGGACAGTACAACGGGGAGCTGTTTTTT. Its protein product is CASSYSGQYNGELFF.

This clone was seen a handful of times. The chain joins TRBV7-3 to TRBJ1-2, with TRBD1 matching 9 bases. The CDR3 runs to 16 residues. The V segment lost 5 bases and the J segment 4 bases; nucleotides outside the gene matches: 11. Germline lookup yields CDR1 SGHTA and CDR2 FQGTGA. For the CDR3, the DNA is TGTGCCAGCAGCCCAACAGGGGGACAGGGTAGCTATGGCTACACCTTC. Its translation is CASSPTGGQGSYGYTF.

The chain recombines TRBV30 with TRBJ2-3; 12 bases are a match to TRBD2. This CDR3 is 16 amino acids long. The V gene end was trimmed by 2 bases and the J gene end by 0 bases; junction bases not matched to a gene: 3. Germline loops: CDR1 GTSNPN, CDR2 SVGIG (reference sequence). In DNA, the CDR3 is TGTGCCTGGAGTCCCGGGACTAGCGGGAGCACAGATACGCAGTATTTT. Its protein is CAWSPGTSGSTDTQYF.

The chain carries TRBV5-1 and TRBJ2-7; 8 nucleotides line up with TRBD1. CDR3 size: 14 residues. CDR1 is SGHRS and CDR2 is YFSETQ in the germline V gene. Trimming removed 4 bases from V and 6 bases from J; junction bases left unmatched: 9. CDR3: CASSPGTGRTEQYF. The CDR3 DNA follows: TGCGCCAGCAGCCCGGGGACAGGCCGCACCGAGCAGTACTTC.

The rearrangement uses TRBV10-1 and TRBJ2-5; the D gene could be TRBD1 or TRBD2 (5 bases each). Trimming took 3 bases from V and 5 from J, leaving 13 bases between them. This CDR3 is 14 amino acids long. From germline, CDR1 is WNHNN and CDR2 SYGVQD (reference sequence). The CDR3 spells CASSEGSGLETQYF. The CDR3 nucleotides read TGCGCCAGCAGTGAAGGATCGGGGCTGGAGACCCAGTACTTC.

The sample holds one count of this clone. The CDR3 ends on some other residue instead of the conserved phenylalanine or tryptophan, so this is likely a read error. V and J are TRBV5-6 and TRBJ2-7; 9 nucleotides line up with TRBD1. Germline trimming cut 2 bases from V and 1 base from J; bases unmatched to any gene: 4. The CDR3 totals 15 residues. Germline CDR1 is SGHDT and CDR2 is YYEEEE. The CDR3 spells CASSLQGAGSYEQYL. DNA of the CDR3: TGTGCCAGCAGCTTACAGGGGGCAGGATCCTACGAGCAGTACCTC.

The chain employs TRBV30 and TRBJ1-2, with 11 bases matching TRBD1. CDR1 and CDR2 from the germline V gene are GTSNPN and SVGIG (reference sequence). V shed 8 bases, J shed 7 bases, and the junction held 9 bases outside the gene matches. The CDR3 runs to 13 residues. CDR3 bases: TGTGCCCGAGGACAGGGGGCGCCCGGTGGCTACACCTTC. Amino acids: CARGQGAPGGYTF.

The chain uses TRBV29-1 and TRBJ2-5; D is perhaps TRBD1 (7 bases). CDR3 length: 13 residues. Germline CDR1 is SQVTM and CDR2 is ANQGSEA. V shed 7 bases and J shed 9 bases, with 21 bases lying between them. The CDR3 nucleotides read TGCAGCGGCACGACAGGGACTTCTGTGGCCCAGTACTTC. Amino acid sequence: CSGTTGTSVAQYF.

The V and J genes are TRBV29-1 and TRBJ1-2; D is undetermined. Germline loops: CDR1 SQVTM, CDR2 ANQGSEA. CDR3 size: 12 residues. Trimming removed 4 bases from V and 5 bases from J, with 11 bases in between. The CDR3 reads CSVGTSQYGYTF. CDR3 DNA: TGCAGCGTTGGTACTAGTCAGTATGGCTACACCTTC.

J is TRBJ2-5 and V is TRBV11-2, with 15 nucleotides matching TRBD2. V trimming: 1 base; J trimming: 2 bases; junction bases outside the gene matches: 2. Germline CDR1 reads SGHAT; CDR2 reads FQNNGV. The CDR3 sequence is 17 residues long. In nucleotides, the CDR3 is TGTGCCAGCAGCTTAGGGGGACTAGCGGGGGGTCAAGAGACCCAGTACTTC. Translated: CASSLGGLAGGQETQYF.

This sequence joins TRBV11-2 and TRBJ2-7; no firm D call. V shed 4 bases and J shed 3 bases, with 7 bases lying between them. This CDR3 comprises 12 residues. Per germline, CDR1 SGHAT and CDR2 FQNNGV. In nucleotides, the CDR3 is TGTGCCAGCAGCTCACCTATCTACGAGCAGTACTTC. It specifies CASSSPIYEQYF.

This clone was picked up one time. The chain combines TRBV11-3 with TRBJ1-3; D possibly corresponds to TRBD1 (5 bases). The CDR3 sequence is 15 residues long. Germline V gene sequence: CDR1 SGHNT, CDR2 YENEEA. Between the trimmed V and J ends, which lost 2 bases and 4 bases, there was a span of 12 bases. CDR3 nucleotide sequence: TGTGCCAGCAGCTTACTAGGGGCGTTCGGAAACACCATATATTTT. It encodes CASSLLGAFGNTIYF.

The V gene is TRBV6-5, the J gene TRBJ1-1; D gene uncertain. Germline lookup yields CDR1 MNHEY and CDR2 SVGAGI. This CDR3 is 14 amino acids long. V was pared by 6 bases and J by 1 base, with 12 bases between. CDR3 nucleotide sequence: TGTGCCAGCAGACGAATTGATCAGAACACTGAAGCTTTCTTT. Amino acid sequence: CASRRIDQNTEAFF.

This clone was counted only a few times. The chain has TRBV6-5 and TRBJ1-6; D not resolved. Trimming removed 2 bases from V and 0 bases from J, with 5 bases in between. Looked up from germline, CDR1 is MNHEY and CDR2 is SVGAGI. The CDR3 length is 15 residues. The CDR3 here is CASSYDSSYNSPLHF. As DNA, the CDR3 is TGTGCCAGCAGTTACGATAGCTCCTATAATTCACCCCTCCACTTT.

The chain recombines TRBV19 with TRBJ1-3; 8 nucleotides line up with TRBD1. The ends lost 5 bases at V and 7 bases at J; junction bases unmatched: 13. This CDR3 spans 16 amino acids. Germline V lookup: CDR1 LNHDA, CDR2 SQIVND (reference sequence). The CDR3 sequence is CASSAYGQGTSNTIYF. Here the CDR3 DNA reads TGTGCCAGTAGTGCCTACGGACAGGGAACATCCAACACCATATATTTT. The full variable domain, completed using reference TRBV19 and TRBJ1-3, is DGGITQSPKYLFRKEGQNVTLSCEQNLNHDAMYWYRQDPGQGLRLIYYSQIVNDFQKGDIAEGYSVSREKKESFPLTVTSAQKNPTAFYLCASSAYGQGTSNTIYFGEGSWLTVV.

The count of this clone is one. The chain combines TRBV27 with TRBJ2-1, with D unclear. Germline V gene data show CDR1 as MNHEY and CDR2 as SMNVEV (reference sequence). V was cut by 2 bases and J by 10 bases, with 12 bases left in between. The CDR3 has 13 amino acids. The CDR3 DNA sequence: TGTGCCAGCAGTTTAGATCGGAGAGGCGAGCAGTTCTTC. This sequence encodes CASSLDRRGEQFF.

The chain uses TRBV5-1 and TRBJ2-1, with TRBD2 matching over 10 bases. CDR3 size: 15 residues. The germline CDR1 and CDR2 sequences are SGHRS and YFSETQ. Losses at the gene ends were 7 bases for V and 2 bases for J; bases not matched to a gene: 6. The CDR3 reads CASLAGVETYNEQFF. The CDR3 DNA follows: TGCGCCAGCCTAGCGGGAGTGGAGACCTACAATGAGCAGTTCTTC.